This entry lists 27 T cell receptor beta chains sequenced from one sample in a study of blood T cells in healthy people across ages. Combining a sample-barcoded 5' primer with a J-beta primer mix, a second PCR ran for roughly 7 to 12 cycles. TCRdb reprocessed the 5' RACE reads with MiXCR, giving one entry per CDR3 protein. This sample yields approximately 690,000 distinct CDR3 sequences, of which approximately 40% are seen a single time; approximately 31% belongs to the top ten. Input material: blood. The receptor source for this set is an elderly man in good health.

This clonotype was counted only a few times. The chain has TRBV6-6 and TRBJ2-7; D is undetermined. Trimming took 2 bases from V and 4 from J, leaving 6 bases between them. The CDR3 runs to 12 residues. Germline V gene lookup returns CDR1 MNHNY and CDR2 SVGAGI (reference sequence). CDR3 loop: CASSYRQYEQYF. The CDR3 DNA sequence: TGTGCCAGCAGTTACAGGCAGTACGAGCAGTACTTC.

This sequence joins TRBV12-3 or TRBV12-4 and TRBJ2-3; 8 bases are shared with TRBD2. CDR3 size: 14 residues. Unmatched junction bases numbered 8, after V lost 6 bases and J lost 6 bases. The CDR3 DNA reads TGTGCCAGCAGCTCCCAGGCTAGCGGGGATACGCAGTATTTT. Translation gives CASSSQASGDTQYF.

About this clonotype: This may come from a read error, since a much larger clone is one base off. The rearrangement joins TRBV7-8 to TRBJ2-1; 11 nucleotides line up with TRBD2. J was trimmed by 4 bases and V by 9 bases; bases with no gene match: 5. Per germline, CDR1 SGHVS and CDR2 FQNEAQ. The CDR3 covers 14 residues. Written as DNA, the CDR3 is TGTGCCAGTAGGGGACTAGCGGATTACAATGAGCAGTTCTTC. As protein: CASRGLADYNEQFF.

This clonotype was seen a few times. The V and J genes are TRBV9 and TRBJ2-1; tentative D call: TRBD2 (7 bases). V was clipped by 4 bases and J by 13 bases, with 15 bases between them. In germline, CDR1 is SGDLS, CDR2 YYNGEE. The CDR3 loop spans 12 amino acids. CDR3: CASSPTGGHQFF. The CDR3 bases are TGTGCCAGCAGCCCCACGGGGGGACACCAGTTCTTC.

CDR3 sequence (DNA): TGTGCCAGCCTGCAGAACAATCAGCCCCAGCATTTT. This codes for CASLQNNQPQHF. This chain connects TRBV12-3 or TRBV12-4 to TRBJ1-5; D not resolved. Trimming removed 8 bases at V and 3 bases at J, with 8 bases between. This CDR3 region has 12 residues.

The J gene is TRBJ2-4, the V gene TRBV6-2 or TRBV6-3; D is perhaps TRBD1 or TRBD2 (5 bases each). The CDR3 is 16 amino acids. Trimming removed 4 bases at V and 5 bases at J, with 18 bases between. From germline, CDR1 is MNHEY and CDR2 SVGEGT. In DNA, the CDR3 is TGTGCCAGCAGTTCCGTTGATCGGGACGGCCAAAACATTCAGTACTTC. Amino acid sequence: CASSSVDRDGQNIQYF.

The J gene is TRBJ1-2, the V gene TRBV5-1, with D possibly being TRBD1 (5 bases). This CDR3 is 14 amino acids long. Per germline, CDR1 SGHRS and CDR2 YFSETQ. CDR3 DNA sequence: TGCACCAACAGCTTGGATCTAGGGGACTATGGCTACACCTTC. Its translation is CTNSLDLGDYGYTF.

The table lists this clonotype with a few counts. The chain is built from TRBV2 and TRBJ2-5; 9 bases line up with TRBD1. The CDR3 extends over 13 amino acids. With 5 bases clipped from V and 6 bases from J, the junction kept 4 bases outside the gene matches. Germline assignment: CDR1 SNHLY and CDR2 FYNNEI. CDR3 in DNA: TGTGCCAGCAGTCGGGACAGGGACAAGACCCAGTACTTC. Protein product: CASSRDRDKTQYF. The whole variable domain, filled in from reference TRBV2 and TRBJ2-5, reads EPEVTQTPSHQVTQMGQEVILRCVPISNHLYFYWYRQILGQKVEFLVSFYNNEISEKSEIFDDQFSVERPDGSNFTLKIRSTKLEDSAMYFCASSRDRDKTQYFGPGTRLLVL.

The V gene is TRBV12-3 or TRBV12-4, the J gene TRBJ2-1, with TRBD2 as a possible D gene (5 bases). TRBJ2-7 explains the end of the DNA better; the J call may be wrong. This CDR3 comprises 12 residues. CDR3: CASSFHGDEQYF. The CDR3 nucleotides read TGTGCCAGCAGTTTTCACGGGGACGAGCAGTACTTC.

This clonotype was recorded at least ten times. This chain connects TRBV7-2 to TRBJ2-1; 12 bases line up with TRBD2. CDR1 SGHTA and CDR2 FQGNSA come from the germline V gene. The CDR3 extends over 16 amino acids. V lost 1 base and J lost 9; bases outside the gene matches: 7. The CDR3 loop is CASSLGTSGAGIEQFF. As DNA, the CDR3 is TGTGCCAGCAGCTTAGGGACTAGCGGGGCGGGTATTGAGCAGTTCTTC.

The genes are TRBV6-2 or TRBV6-3 and TRBJ2-3, with 10 bases lining up with TRBD2. V lost 4 bases, J lost 4 bases, and 8 bases stayed unmatched. This CDR3 is built from 16 residues. Germline V CDR1 and CDR2: MNHEY, SVGEGT. CDR3 in DNA: TGTGCCAGCAGTTCCCGGACTAGCGGTTGGGCAGATACGCAGTATTTT. Residues: CASSSRTSGWADTQYF.

This chain links TRBV7-2 with TRBJ2-3; 8 nucleotides line up with TRBD2. CDR3 length equals 16 residues. Germline V gives CDR1 SGHTA, CDR2 FQGNSA. V gave up 1 base and J gave up 2 bases; unmatched junction bases: 5. CDR3 sequence reads: CASSLVVSGDTDTQYF. DNA for the CDR3: TGTGCCAGCAGCTTAGTAGTTAGCGGGGACACAGATACGCAGTATTTT.

This clonotype was picked up a small number of times. This chain joins TRBV20-1 and TRBJ2-3; TRBD1 matches 9 bases. The CDR3 extends over 18 amino acids. Germline CDR1 DFQATT, CDR2 SNEGSKA (reference sequence). The J segment lost 4 bases and the V segment lost 1 base, leaving 15 bases of the junction unmatched. CDR3 DNA sequence: TGCAGTGCTAGAGTTTCGGGACAGGGTAGTCGTATTTCAGATACGCAGTATTTT. Translated: CSARVSGQGSRISDTQYF.

The CDR3 DNA is TGTGCCAGCTCACCACCATCAGGGGGCTTATCTGATGGCTACACCTTC. Residues: CASSPPSGGLSDGYTF. This sequence joins TRBV18 and TRBJ1-2, with 8 bases identical to TRBD1. From germline, CDR1 is KGHSH and CDR2 LQKENI. Unmatched junction bases numbered 9, after V lost 0 bases and J lost 6 bases. The CDR3 spans 16 residues.

This chain links TRBV20-1 with TRBJ2-7; D is uncertain. The CDR3 length is 14 residues. Trimming pared 3 bases from V and 2 bases from J, leaving 14 bases between. CDR1 and CDR2 from the germline V gene are DFQATT and SNEGSKA (reference sequence). This CDR3 is CSASPGPDTYEQYF. CDR3 DNA sequence: TGCAGTGCTAGTCCCGGACCAGACACCTACGAGCAGTACTTC.

The chain joins TRBV5-1 to TRBJ1-1; TRBD1 agrees at 7 bases. The trim removed 4 bases at V and 2 bases at J, leaving 11 bases unmatched. The V gene's germline CDR1 is SGHRS and CDR2 YFSETQ. This CDR3 comprises 16 residues. The CDR3 DNA reads TGCGCCAGCAGCCCTGACGGACAGGCTGCAAACACTGAAGCTTTCTTT. This codes for CASSPDGQAANTEAFF. The full variable domain, completed using reference TRBV5-1 and TRBJ1-1, is KAGVTQTPRYLIKTRGQQVTLSCSPISGHRSVSWYQQTPGQGLQFLFEYFSETQRNKGNFPGRFSGRQFSNSRSEMNVSTLELGDSALYLCASSPDGQAANTEAFFGQGTRLTVV.

Worth noting for this clonotype: Since a much larger clone is just one base distant, this may be a read error. This chain links TRBV20-1 with TRBJ2-2; TRBD2 agrees at 12 bases. Per germline, CDR1 DFQATT and CDR2 SNEGSKA (reference sequence). The CDR3 consists of 14 residues. Trimming took 6 bases from V and 4 from J; bases not matched to a gene: 3. Here the CDR3 reads CSATSGRLTGELFF. The CDR3 nucleotides are TGCAGTGCAACTAGCGGGAGGCTCACCGGGGAGCTGTTTTTT.

The chain links TRBV10-2 to TRBJ2-3; no clear D. The CDR3 contains 15 residues. V was pared by 4 bases and J by 1 base, with 12 bases between. The germline V gene encodes CDR1 WSHSY and CDR2 SAAADI. The chain's CDR3 is CASSGSAGRTDTQYF. The DNA of the CDR3 is TGCGCCAGCAGTGGAAGTGCCGGACGCACAGATACGCAGTATTTT.

This clonotype has ten or more counts. J is TRBJ2-3 and V is TRBV29-1; no clear D gene. Trimming took 8 bases from V and 6 from J, leaving 12 bases between them. CDR1 is SQVTM, CDR2 ANQGSEA, per germline. The CDR3 has 11 residues. In DNA, the CDR3 is TGCAGCACGACCCCCAAGGATACGCAGTATTTT. Encoded protein: CSTTPKDTQYF.

This clonotype showed up just a few times. The gene calls are TRBV12-3 or TRBV12-4 and TRBJ2-7, with D uncertain. The CDR3 has 12 amino acids. Deletions cut 7 bases from V and 0 bases from J, with 7 bases between. The CDR3 region is CASTKSSYEQYF. CDR3 sequence (DNA): TGTGCCAGCACCAAGAGCTCCTACGAGCAGTACTTC.

The V and J genes are TRBV29-1 and TRBJ1-1, with a tentative D call TRBD1 (5 bases). Trimming removed 6 bases at V and 1 base at J, with 12 bases between. CDR1 is SQVTM, CDR2 ANQGSEA, per germline. The CDR3 is 13 amino acids. The CDR3 nucleotides are TGCAGCGTGACCTTCGGGGGGAACACTGAAGCTTTCTTT. It is translated as CSVTFGGNTEAFF.

The genes are TRBV20-1 and TRBJ2-7; D might be TRBD2 (7 bases). Trimming took off 5 bases at V and 2 bases at J, with 16 bases between the two ends. The CDR3 totals 14 residues. Germline V gene lookup returns CDR1 DFQATT and CDR2 SNEGSKA (reference sequence). The CDR3 DNA reads as TGCAGTGCTGAGGGGGGGACTAACACCTACGAGCAGTACTTC. Amino acids: CSAEGGTNTYEQYF.

The chain recombines TRBV12-3 or TRBV12-4 with TRBJ2-1; TRBD2 matches at 9 bases. Losses at the gene ends were 4 bases for V and 10 bases for J; bases not matched to a gene: 11. CDR3 length: 15 amino acids. CDR3 loop: CASSSSGRRVWEQFF. The CDR3 nucleotides are TGTGCCAGCAGTTCGAGCGGGAGGAGAGTGTGGGAGCAGTTCTTC.

This clonotype was counted between two and nine times. CDR3 coding DNA: TGTGCCAGCAGCGACCGGGACTACACAGATACGCAGTATTTT. Translating it yields CASSDRDYTDTQYF. This chain uses TRBV7-9 with TRBJ2-3; 7 bases agree with TRBD2. With 5 bases clipped from V and 2 bases from J, the junction kept 4 bases outside the gene matches. CDR3 length: 14 residues. Germline V lookup: CDR1 SEHNR, CDR2 FQNEAQ (reference sequence).

The chain employs TRBV7-2 and TRBJ1-3; D is uncertain. V lost 5 bases and J 7 bases, leaving 9 bases between the germline ends. There are 12 residues in the CDR3. Germline V gives CDR1 SGHTA, CDR2 FQGNSA. The chain's CDR3 is CASSHGGNTIYF. The CDR3 DNA reads as TGTGCCAGCAGCCACGGTGGCAACACCATATATTTT.

This chain joins TRBV6-1 and TRBJ2-4; D unresolved. With 0 bases removed from V and 12 bases from J, the gap between germline ends came to 9 bases. Germline V CDR1 and CDR2: MNHNS, SASEGT. This CDR3 has 12 amino acids. CDR3: CASSEADKAQYF. The CDR3 DNA sequence: TGTGCCAGCAGTGAAGCAGACAAGGCTCAGTACTTC.

This clonotype was picked up many times. The chain joins TRBV20-1 to TRBJ2-3, with TRBD1 matching 7 bases. J lost 3 bases, V lost 5 bases, and 2 bases had no gene match. This CDR3 region has 12 residues. Germline CDR1 reads DFQATT; CDR2 reads SNEGSKA (reference sequence). In DNA, the CDR3 is TGCAGTGCTGAGACAGGGACAGATACGCAGTATTTT. Translation gives CSAETGTDTQYF.